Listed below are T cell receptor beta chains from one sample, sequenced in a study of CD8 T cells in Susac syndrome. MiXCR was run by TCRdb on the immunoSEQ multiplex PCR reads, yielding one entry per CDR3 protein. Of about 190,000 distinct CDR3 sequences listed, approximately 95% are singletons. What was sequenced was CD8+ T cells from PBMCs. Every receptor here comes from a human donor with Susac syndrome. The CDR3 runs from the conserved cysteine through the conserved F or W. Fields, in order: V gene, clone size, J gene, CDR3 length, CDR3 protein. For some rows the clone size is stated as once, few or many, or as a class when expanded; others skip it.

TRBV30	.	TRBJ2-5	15	CAWSVTVAAQETQYF
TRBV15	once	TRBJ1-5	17	CATSAITGTWSDQPQHF
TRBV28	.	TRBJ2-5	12	CASMTGTQTQYF
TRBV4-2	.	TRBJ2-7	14	CASSRGTSLGEQYF
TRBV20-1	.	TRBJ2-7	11	CSARDAYEQYF
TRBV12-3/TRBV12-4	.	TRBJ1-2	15	CASNLLKQGTYRYTF
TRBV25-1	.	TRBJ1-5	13	CASSDRQNQPQHF
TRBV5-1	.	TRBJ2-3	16	CASSSTLYPGSDTQYF
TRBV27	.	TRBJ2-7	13	CATSLGGNYEQYF
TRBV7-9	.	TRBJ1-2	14	CASSLGQGVYGYTF
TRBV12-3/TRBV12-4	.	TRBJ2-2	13	CASSRAYTGELFF
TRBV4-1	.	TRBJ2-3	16	CASSQQTSGGTDTQYF
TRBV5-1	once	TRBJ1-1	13	CASSPRRDTEAFF
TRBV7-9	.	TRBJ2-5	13	CASSNRDQETQYF
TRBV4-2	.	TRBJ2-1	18	CASSRSSDLAESYNEQFF
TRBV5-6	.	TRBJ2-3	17	CASSLVSLAGRTDTQYF
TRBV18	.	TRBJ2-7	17	CASSPSSGLSPAYEQYF
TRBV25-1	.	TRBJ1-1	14	CASSHRGTNTEAFF
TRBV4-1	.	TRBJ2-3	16	CASSQDWGLARDTQYF
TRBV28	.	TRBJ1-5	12	CASRSGDQPQHF
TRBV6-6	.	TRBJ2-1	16	CASSYKAGGQRNEQFF
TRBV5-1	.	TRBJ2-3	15	CASSLGTSATDTQYF
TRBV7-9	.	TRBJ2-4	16	CASSFGTGPGWNIQYF
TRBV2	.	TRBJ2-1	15	CASSERDNSYNEQFF
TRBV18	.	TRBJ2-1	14	CASSRGLASNEQFF
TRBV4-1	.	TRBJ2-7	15	CASSQTSGPSYEQYF
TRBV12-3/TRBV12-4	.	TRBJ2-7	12	CASSTGGSEQYF
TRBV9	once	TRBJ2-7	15	CASSVGGTGGNEQYF
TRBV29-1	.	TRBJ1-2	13	CSVVPGGAYGYTF
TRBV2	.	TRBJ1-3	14	CASRASGAGNTIYF
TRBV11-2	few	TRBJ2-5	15	CASSPTGNQGETQYF
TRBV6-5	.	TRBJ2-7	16	CASSYSRLAGVYEQYF
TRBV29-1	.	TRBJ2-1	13	CSVGTGFYNEQFF
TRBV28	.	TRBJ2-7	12	CASRDVGYEQYF
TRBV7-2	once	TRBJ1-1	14	CASRRQDLNTEAFF
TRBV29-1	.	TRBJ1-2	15	CSVKEPADIHYGYTF
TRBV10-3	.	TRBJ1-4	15	CAISEGTSSNEKLFF
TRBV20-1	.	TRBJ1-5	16	CSARSEQGSGNQPQHF
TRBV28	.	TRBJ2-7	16	CASSFTVAAGGGGQYF
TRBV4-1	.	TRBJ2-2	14	CASRTQANTGELFF
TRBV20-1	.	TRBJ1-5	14	CSARDRGFGQPQHF
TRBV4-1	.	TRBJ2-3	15	CASSQEGRSGDTQYF
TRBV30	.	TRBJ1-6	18	CAWSVTRMVRQGLSPLHF
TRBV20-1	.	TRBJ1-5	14	CSATTGGSNQPQHF
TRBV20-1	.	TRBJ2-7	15	CSARVASGASYEQYF
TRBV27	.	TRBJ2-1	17	CATDFRLAGGPPNEQFF
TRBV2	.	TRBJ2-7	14	CASSEQGPYYEQYF
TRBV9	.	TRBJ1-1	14	CASSGEGLTTEAFF